This note documents a single T cell receptor beta chain sequence. The sample comes from a study of T cell responses to AZD1222 COVID-19 vaccine. Sequencing was performed with immunoSEQ multiplex PCR; in TCRdb, only in-frame clones are kept and a portion is missing. The data show under 200,000 clones, 88% seen once. Looked up from germline, CDR1 is SGHNT and CDR2 is YENEEA. Trimming removed 6 bases from V and 0 bases from J, with 12 bases in between. There are 15 residues in the CDR3. Source: peripheral blood, taken on day 0 of AZD1222 vaccination. The chain combines TRBV11-3 with TRBJ1-3, with no clear D. This clonotype was sampled from an adult in good health. CDR3 DNA sequence: TGTGCCAGCAGTACAGACTCGTCCTCTGGAAACACCATATATTTT. Translated, it gives CASSTDSSSGNTIYF.